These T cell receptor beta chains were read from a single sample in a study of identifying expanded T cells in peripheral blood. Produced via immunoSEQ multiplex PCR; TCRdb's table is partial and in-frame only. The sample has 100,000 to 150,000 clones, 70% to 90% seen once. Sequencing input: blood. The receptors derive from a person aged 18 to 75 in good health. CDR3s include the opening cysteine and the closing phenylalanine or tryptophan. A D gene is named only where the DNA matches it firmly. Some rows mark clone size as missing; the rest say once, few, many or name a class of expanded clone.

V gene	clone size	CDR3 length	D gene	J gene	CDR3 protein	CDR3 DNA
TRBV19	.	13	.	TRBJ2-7	CASSIGEAHEQYF	TGTGCCAGTAGTATCGGCGAGGCCCACGAGCAGTACTTC
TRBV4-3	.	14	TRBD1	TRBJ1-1	CASSQDGTGGEAFF	TGCGCCAGCAGCCAGGACGGGACAGGGGGTGAAGCTTTCTTT
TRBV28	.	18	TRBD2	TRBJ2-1	CASSPTWGSGNSYNEQFF	TGTGCCAGCAGTCCCACGTGGGGTAGCGGGAACTCCTACAATGAGCAGTTCTTC
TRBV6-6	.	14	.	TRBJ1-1	CASRPGLMNTEAFF	TGTGCCAGCAGACCAGGACTGATGAACACTGAAGCTTTCTTT
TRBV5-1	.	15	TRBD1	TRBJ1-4	CASSQTGTGTGKLFF	TGCGCCAGCAGCCAAACCGGGACAGGGACGGGAAAACTGTTTTTT
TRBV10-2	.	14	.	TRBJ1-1	CASSEETGDTEAFF	TGCGCCAGCAGTGAGGAGACGGGGGACACTGAAGCTTTCTTT
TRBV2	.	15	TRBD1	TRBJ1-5	CASSADRVGNQPQHF	TGTGCCAGCAGCGCGGACAGGGTAGGGAACCAGCCCCAGCATTTT
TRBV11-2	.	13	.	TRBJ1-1	CASQRDPNTEAFF	TGTGCCAGCCAAAGGGACCCGAACACTGAAGCTTTCTTT
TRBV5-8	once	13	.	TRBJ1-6	CASSLRGNSPLHF	TGTGCCAGCAGCTTGAGGGGGAATTCACCCCTCCACTTT
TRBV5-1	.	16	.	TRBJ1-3	CASSLTGMDSGNTIYF	TGCGCCAGCAGCTTGACAGGAATGGACTCTGGAAACACCATATATTTT
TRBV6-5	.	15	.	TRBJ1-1	CASSYEQAWDTEAFF	TGTGCCAGCAGTTATGAACAGGCGTGGGACACTGAAGCTTTCTTT
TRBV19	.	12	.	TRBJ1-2	CASSNQGRGYTF	TGTGCCAGTAGCAACCAGGGGCGGGGCTACACCTTC
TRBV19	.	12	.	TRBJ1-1	CASRDQNTEAFF	TGTGCCAGTAGGGATCAGAACACTGAAGCTTTCTTT
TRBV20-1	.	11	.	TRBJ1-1	CSARDKPEAFF	TGCAGTGCTAGAGATAAGCCTGAAGCTTTCTTT
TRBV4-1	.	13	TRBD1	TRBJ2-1	CASSPTGLNEQFF	TGCGCCAGCAGCCCGACAGGGCTCAATGAGCAGTTCTTC
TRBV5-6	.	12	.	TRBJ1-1	CASSSDTTEAFF	TGTGCCAGCAGCTCAGACACTACTGAAGCTTTCTTT
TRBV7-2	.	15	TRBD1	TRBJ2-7	CASTWTGTGFYEQYF	TGTGCCAGCACCTGGACCGGGACAGGGTTCTACGAGCAGTACTTC
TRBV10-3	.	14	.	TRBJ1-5	CAISVEKRGQPQHF	TGTGCCATCAGTGTTGAGAAAAGGGGTCAGCCCCAGCATTTT
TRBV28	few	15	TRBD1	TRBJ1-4	CASSSRGPTNEKLFF	TGTGCCAGCAGTTCCAGGGGGCCCACTAATGAAAAACTGTTTTTT
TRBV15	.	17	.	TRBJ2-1	CATSRSGDVTGNNEQFF	TGTGCCACCAGCAGATCCGGCGACGTTACGGGGAACAATGAGCAGTTCTTC
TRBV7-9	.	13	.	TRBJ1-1	CASSFPQNTEAFF	TGTGCCAGCAGCTTTCCTCAGAACACTGAAGCTTTCTTT
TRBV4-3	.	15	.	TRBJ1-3	CASSQDALPPSTIYF	TGCGCCAGCAGCCAAGATGCCTTACCTCCGAGCACCATATATTTT
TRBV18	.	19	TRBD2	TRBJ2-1	CASSSRLAGVLSSYNEQFF	TGTGCCAGCTCATCCCGACTAGCGGGAGTCCTGAGCTCCTACAATGAGCAGTTCTTC
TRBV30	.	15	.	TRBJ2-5	CAWSVRTPKGETQYF	TGTGCCTGGAGTGTCCGGACCCCTAAGGGAGAGACCCAGTACTTC
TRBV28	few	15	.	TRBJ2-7	CASSLSGASSYEQYF	TGTGCCAGCAGTTTATCCGGTGCCAGCTCCTACGAGCAGTACTTC
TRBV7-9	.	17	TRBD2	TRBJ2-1	CASTQSRLAGNYNEQFF	TGTGCCAGCACGCAATCTAGACTAGCGGGGAACTACAATGAGCAGTTCTTC
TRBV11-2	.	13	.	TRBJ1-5	CASSRGVLQPQHF	TGTGCCAGCAGCCGGGGGGTTTTGCAGCCCCAGCATTTT
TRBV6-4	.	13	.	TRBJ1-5	CASSPGPYQPQHF	TGTGCCAGCAGTCCCGGACCTTATCAGCCCCAGCATTTT
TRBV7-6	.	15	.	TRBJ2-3	CASSLYQGEADTQYF	TGTGCCAGCAGCTTATACCAGGGGGAGGCAGATACGCAGTATTTT
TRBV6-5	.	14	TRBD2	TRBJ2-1	CASTGLAGVDEQFF	TGTGCCAGCACCGGACTAGCGGGAGTGGATGAGCAGTTCTTC
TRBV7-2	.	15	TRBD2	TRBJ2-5	CASSLLAGGRETQYF	TGTGCCAGCAGCTTGCTAGCGGGGGGCAGGGAGACCCAGTACTTC
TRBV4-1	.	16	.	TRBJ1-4	CASSLGWGYNNEKLFF	TGCGCCAGCAGCCTTGGGTGGGGGTATAATAATGAAAAACTGTTTTTT
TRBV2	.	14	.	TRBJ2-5	CASSEDGVQETQYF	TGTGCCAGCAGTGAAGATGGCGTCCAAGAGACCCAGTACTTC
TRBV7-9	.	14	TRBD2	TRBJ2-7	CASSAAGGPYEQYF	TGTGCCAGCAGCGCCGCGGGGGGCCCCTACGAGCAGTACTTC
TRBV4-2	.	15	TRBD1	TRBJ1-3	CASSREQGTGNTIYF	TGTGCCAGCAGCCGAGAACAGGGGACCGGAAACACCATATATTTT
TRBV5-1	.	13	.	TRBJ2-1	CASSSDFYNEQFF	TGCGCCAGCAGCTCCGACTTTTACAATGAGCAGTTCTTC
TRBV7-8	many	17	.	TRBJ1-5	CASSIHGTGPSNQPQHF	TGTGCCAGCAGCATACACGGGACGGGTCCTAGCAATCAGCCCCAGCATTTT
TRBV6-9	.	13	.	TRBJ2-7	CASSYDGSYEQYF	TGTGCCAGCAGTTATGACGGTTCCTACGAGCAGTACTTC
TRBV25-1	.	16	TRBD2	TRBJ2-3	CASSERTSGSSNTQYF	TGTGCCAGCAGTGAAAGGACTAGCGGGAGTTCGAATACGCAGTATTTT
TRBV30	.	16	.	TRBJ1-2	CAWSALLRPQRGGYTF	TGTGCCTGGAGTGCCCTTCTTAGACCCCAAAGGGGTGGCTACACCTTC
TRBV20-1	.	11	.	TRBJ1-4	CSASWVEKLFF	TGCAGTGCTAGTTGGGTCGAAAAACTGTTTTTT
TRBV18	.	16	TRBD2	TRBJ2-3	CASSPRTSGGTDTQYF	TGTGCCAGCTCACCCAGGACTAGCGGGGGCACAGATACGCAGTATTTT
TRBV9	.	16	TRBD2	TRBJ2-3	CASSQTSGGSADTQYF	TGTGCCAGCAGCCAGACTAGCGGGGGGAGCGCAGATACGCAGTATTTT
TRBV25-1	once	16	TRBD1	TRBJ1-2	CASSFSSGDRQYGYTF	TGTGCCAGCAGTTTCTCCTCCGGGGACAGGCAATATGGCTACACCTTC
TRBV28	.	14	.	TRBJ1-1	CASSLGGMNTEAFF	TGTGCCAGCAGTTTGGGAGGGATGAACACTGAAGCTTTCTTT
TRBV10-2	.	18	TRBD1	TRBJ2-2	CASTGRDRVDRGTGELFF	TGCGCCAGCACGGGTAGGGACAGGGTGGATCGGGGCACCGGGGAGCTGTTTTTT
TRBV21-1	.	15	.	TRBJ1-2	CASSKGYEYECGYTF	.
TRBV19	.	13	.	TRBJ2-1	CASSMGLPNEQFF	TGTGCCAGTAGTATGGGGCTCCCCAATGAGCAGTTCTTC
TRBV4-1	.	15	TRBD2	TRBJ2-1	CASSQEPGGGNEQFF	TGCGCCAGCAGCCAAGAGCCGGGGGGGGGCAATGAGCAGTTCTTC
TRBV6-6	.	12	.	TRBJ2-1	CASRLAHNEQFF	TGTGCCAGCAGATTAGCCCACAATGAGCAGTTCTTC
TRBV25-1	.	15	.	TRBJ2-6	CASSPGKSGANVLTF	TGTGCCAGCAGTCCAGGGAAATCAGGGGCCAACGTCCTGACTTTC